This entry features one T cell receptor beta chain sequence. Which antigen it targets is not known. Per-nucleotide qualities are absent, and no much larger clonotype sits a single base away. Per the publication, the time point label means: blood sample drawn before combined kidney and bone marrow transplant. Thawed PBMCs were FACS-sorted into unstimulated Tregs (CD4+CD25+CD127-), CD4+ non-Tregs (CD4+CD25-), CD4 cells and CD8 cells. Several combined kidney and bone marrow transplant recipients from the ITN036ST trial were included as patients, and samples were available only from these trial subjects. Healthy control blood was separated into PBMCs by Ficoll density gradient and cryopreserved, and patient PBMCs were collected both before and after transplant. This sample is drawn from a study of Tregs in tolerant kidney transplant recipients (dated by TCRdb to between 2017 and 2020). Context from the whole study: Transplants used related donors with nonmyeloablative bone marrow transplantation; mixed chimerism was transient in the human trials. The study used TCRbeta sequencing to identify donor-specific regulatory T cells before combined kidney and bone marrow transplantation, then tracked those cells after transplant.

For TCRbeta CDR3 sequencing, genomic DNA was extracted from sorted cells using the QIAGEN DNeasy Blood and Tissue Kit. High-throughput TCRbeta CDR3 sequencing, including PCR amplification with bias correction and internal controls, was performed commercially through immunoSEQ. The paper's data handling went like this. Unique productive TCRbeta sequences were defined by CDR3 nucleotide sequence where primers matched, and otherwise by CDR3 amino acid sequence together with Vbeta and Jbeta genes. To correct for sorting error, sequences found in more than one sorted population at a frequency ratio of 2:1 or less were discarded, and the remaining shared sequences were assigned to the population with the higher frequency. Donor-reactive sequences were defined as at least 5-fold expanded in CFSE-low cells versus unstimulated cells, with frequency of at least 0.01% in CFSE-low cells. Repertoire divergence was quantified by Jensen-Shannon divergence calculated from the top 100 TCRbeta sequences ranked by frequency. When a sample had multiple sequencing runs, each run was corrected for sorting error separately and the runs were then pooled. TCRdb mirrors the immuneACCESS table, restricted to in-frame sequences. Some clones are absent from its copies; in checked studies, under half trace to an unresolved V gene, and the reason for the others is unknown. V and J calls and clone size come straight from that table; D and trimming were deduced from the DNA. This sample gives 100,000 to 120,000 clones in total; nearly 90% of them show up just once. 0.3% to 0.4% of the sample belongs to the ten largest clones.

The germline V gene (reference sequence) gives CDR1 as SEHNR and CDR2 as FQNEAQ. Germline trimming: 4 bases from V, 3 bases from J; junction bases outside gene matches: 1. The CDR3 starts with the cysteine, ends with the phenylalanine, and has 13 residues. Only CDR3 DNA is held: 39 bases, read in frame from base 1. Overall study results and their limits: The study was limited by small patient numbers, and the findings need validation in larger populations and under other immunosuppression protocols. PCR primers changed over time for some patients, so nucleotide-level comparison across those patients' samples was not possible. In tolerant patients, donor-specific Tregs expanded more than Tregs overall, which suggests antigen-driven rather than nonspecific expansion. Although technical replication error seemed to be minimal, the question of biological reproducibility was not addressed directly. The most biologically relevant and donor-specific TCRbeta repertoire appeared to be identified by expanding Tregs with activated donor B cells.

This receptor was identified in a human donor who received a combined kidney and bone marrow transplant. The sample consisted of CD4+ T cells from blood, taken before the transplant. This chain is built from TRBV7-9 and TRBJ1-1, with 8 bases in between that match TRBD1. The DNA sequence follows: TGTGCCAGCAGCTCAGGGGGCTACACTGAAGCTTTCTTT. Translated, this is CASSSGGYTEAFF.